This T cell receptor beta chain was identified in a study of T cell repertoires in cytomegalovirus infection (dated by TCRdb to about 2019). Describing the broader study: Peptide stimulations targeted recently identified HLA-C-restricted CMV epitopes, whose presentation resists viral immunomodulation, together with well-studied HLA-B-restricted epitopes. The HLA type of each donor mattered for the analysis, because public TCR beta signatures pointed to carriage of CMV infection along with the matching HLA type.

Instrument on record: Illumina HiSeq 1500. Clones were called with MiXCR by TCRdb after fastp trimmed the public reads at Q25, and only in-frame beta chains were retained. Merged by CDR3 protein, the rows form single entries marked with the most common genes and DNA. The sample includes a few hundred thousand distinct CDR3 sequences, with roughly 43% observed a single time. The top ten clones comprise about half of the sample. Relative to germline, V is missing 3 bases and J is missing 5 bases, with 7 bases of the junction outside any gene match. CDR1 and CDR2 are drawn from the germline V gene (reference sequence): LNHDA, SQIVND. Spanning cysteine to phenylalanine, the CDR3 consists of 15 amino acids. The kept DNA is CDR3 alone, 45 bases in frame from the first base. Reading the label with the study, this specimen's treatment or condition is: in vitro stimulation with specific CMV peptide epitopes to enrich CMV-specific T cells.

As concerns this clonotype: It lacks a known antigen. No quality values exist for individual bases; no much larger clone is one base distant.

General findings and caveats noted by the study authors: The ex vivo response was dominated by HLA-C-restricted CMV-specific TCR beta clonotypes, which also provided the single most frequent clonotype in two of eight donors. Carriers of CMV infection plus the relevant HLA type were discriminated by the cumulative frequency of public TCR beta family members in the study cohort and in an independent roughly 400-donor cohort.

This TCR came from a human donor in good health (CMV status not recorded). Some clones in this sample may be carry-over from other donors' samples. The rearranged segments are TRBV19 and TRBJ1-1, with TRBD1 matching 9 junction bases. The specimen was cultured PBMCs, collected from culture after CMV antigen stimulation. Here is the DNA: TGTGCCAGTAGTATCGGGGCGACAGGGGGTACTGAAGCTTTCTTT. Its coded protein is CASSIGATGGTEAFF.